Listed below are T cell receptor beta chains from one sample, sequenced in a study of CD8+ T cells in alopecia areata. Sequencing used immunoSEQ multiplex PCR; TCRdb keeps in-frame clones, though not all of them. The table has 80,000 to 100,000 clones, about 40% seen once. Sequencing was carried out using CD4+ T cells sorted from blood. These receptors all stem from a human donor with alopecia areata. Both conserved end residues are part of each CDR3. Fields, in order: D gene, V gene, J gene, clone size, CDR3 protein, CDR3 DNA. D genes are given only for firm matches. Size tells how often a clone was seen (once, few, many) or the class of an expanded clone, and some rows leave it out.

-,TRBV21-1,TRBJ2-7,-,CASSKGSGTGLVQYF,TGTGCCAGCAGCAAAGGGTCCGGGACAGGTCTTGTTCAGTACTTC
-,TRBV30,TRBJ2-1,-,CAWSRDYNEQFF,TGTGCCTGGAGTAGGGACTACAATGAGCAGTTCTTC
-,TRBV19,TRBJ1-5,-,CASSISADGQPQHF,TGTGCCAGTAGTATTTCCGCGGATGGGCAGCCCCAGCATTTT
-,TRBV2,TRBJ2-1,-,CASSYTLGHIGEQFF,TGTGCCAGCAGTTACACGCTTGGGCACATCGGTGAGCAGTTCTTC
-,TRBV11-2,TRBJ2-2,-,CASSFRAGATGELFF,TGTGCCAGCAGCTTTAGAGCGGGCGCCACCGGGGAGCTGTTTTTT
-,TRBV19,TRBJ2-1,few,CASSTGWVREQFF,TGTGCCAGTAGTACAGGGTGGGTCAGGGAGCAGTTCTTC
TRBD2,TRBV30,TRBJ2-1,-,CAWKGLAGDNEQFF,TGTGCCTGGAAGGGACTAGCGGGAGACAATGAGCAGTTCTTC
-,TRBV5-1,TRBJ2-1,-,CASGGTLGEQFF,TGCGCCAGCGGCGGGACACTTGGTGAGCAGTTCTTC
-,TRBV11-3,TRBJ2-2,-,CASSPGAVTGNTGELFF,TGTGCCAGCAGCCCGGGGGCTGTGACAGGGAACACCGGGGAGCTGTTTTTT
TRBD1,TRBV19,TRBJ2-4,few,CASSIDPGQKNIQYF,TGTGCCAGTAGTATAGATCCGGGACAGAAAAACATTCAGTACTTC
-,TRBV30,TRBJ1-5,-,CAWSEGAQPQHF,TGTGCCTGGAGTGAAGGGGCCCAGCCCCAGCATTTT
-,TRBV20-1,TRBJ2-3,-,CSALSTDTQYF,TGCAGTGCTCTCTCAACAGATACGCAGTATTTT
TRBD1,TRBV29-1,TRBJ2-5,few,CSVVTGGEETQYF,TGCAGCGTTGTGACAGGGGGGGAGGAGACCCAGTACTTC
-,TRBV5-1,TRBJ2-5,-,CASSLAVSIQETQYF,TGCGCCAGCAGCTTGGCCGTGTCGATACAAGAGACCCAGTACTTC
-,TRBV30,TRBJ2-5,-,CAWSRPTLSGETQYF,TGTGCCTGGAGTCGCCCAACCCTTTCGGGGGAGACCCAGTACTTC
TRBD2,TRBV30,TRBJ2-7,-,CAWNSNSGSEQYF,TGTGCCTGGAACTCTAATAGCGGGAGCGAACAGTACTTC
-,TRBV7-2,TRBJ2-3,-,CASSFSGISTDTQYF,TGTGCCAGCAGCTTCTCCGGGATTAGCACAGATACGCAGTATTTT
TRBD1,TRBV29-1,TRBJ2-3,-,CSVEEAGGDTDTQYF,TGCAGCGTTGAAGAGGCAGGGGGAGACACAGATACGCAGTATTTT
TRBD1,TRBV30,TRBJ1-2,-,CAWSPGGDYGYTF,TGTGCCTGGAGTCCAGGGGGTGATTATGGCTACACCTTC
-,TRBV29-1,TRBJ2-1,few,CSVEELRANEQFF,TGCAGCGTTGAAGAGCTTAGGGCTAACGAGCAGTTCTTC
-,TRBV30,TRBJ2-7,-,CAWSVRVDMVQYF,TGTGCCTGGAGTGTAAGGGTAGATATGGTGCAGTACTTC
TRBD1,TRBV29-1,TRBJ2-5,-,CSPFSGTGSEETQYF,TGCAGCCCCTTCTCCGGGACAGGTTCCGAAGAGACCCAGTACTTC
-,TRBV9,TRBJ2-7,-,CASSVTSLSYEQYF,TGTGCCAGCAGCGTCACTAGTCTCTCCTACGAGCAGTACTTC
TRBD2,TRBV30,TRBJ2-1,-,CAWSARRPGGFYNEQFF,TGTGCCTGGAGTGCCCGGAGACCCGGGGGGTTTTACAATGAGCAGTTCTTC
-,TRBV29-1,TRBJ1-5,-,CSVEGQAHQPQHF,TGCAGCGTTGAAGGACAGGCACATCAGCCCCAGCATTTT
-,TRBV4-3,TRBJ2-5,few,CASSYARIETQYF,TGCGCCAGCAGCTACGCGCGCATAGAGACCCAGTACTTC
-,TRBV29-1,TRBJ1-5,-,CSAAQGTSQPQHF,TGCAGCGCGGCACAGGGAACGAGTCAGCCCCAGCATTTT
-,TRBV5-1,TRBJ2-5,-,CASSPDGYPETQYF,TGCGCCAGCAGCCCGGACGGCTACCCCGAGACCCAGTACTTC
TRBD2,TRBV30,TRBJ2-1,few,CAWRGLAGVEAYNEQFF,TGTGCCTGGAGGGGACTAGCGGGAGTCGAGGCTTACAATGAGCAGTTCTTC
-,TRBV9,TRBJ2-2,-,CASSLDQNTGELFF,TGTGCCAGCAGTCTTGACCAGAACACCGGGGAGCTGTTTTTT
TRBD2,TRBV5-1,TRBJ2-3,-,CASSLGTSGPDTQYF,TGCGCCAGCAGCCTCGGGACTAGCGGTCCAGATACGCAGTATTTT
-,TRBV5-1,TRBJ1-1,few,CASSPSESEAFF,TGCGCCAGCAGCCCTTCTGAGTCTGAAGCTTTCTTT
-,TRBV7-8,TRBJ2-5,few,CASSRSRQYQETQYF,TGTGCCAGCAGTCGGTCACGGCAGTACCAAGAGACCCAGTACTTC
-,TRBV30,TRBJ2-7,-,CAWSNRVGQYF,TGTGCCTGGAGTAACAGGGTCGGGCAGTACTTC
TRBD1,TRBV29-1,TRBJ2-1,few,CSVRQGESNEQFF,TGCAGCGTTCGACAGGGTGAAAGCAATGAGCAGTTCTTC
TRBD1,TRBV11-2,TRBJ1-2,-,CASSRQTGTYGYTF,TGTGCCAGCAGCCGACAGACAGGGACCTATGGCTACACCTTC
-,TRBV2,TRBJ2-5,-,CASSRSETQYF,TGTGCCAGCAGTCGAAGCGAGACCCAGTACTTC
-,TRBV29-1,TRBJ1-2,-,CSVAFLMRQDGYTF,TGCAGCGTCGCCTTCCTTATGAGACAGGACGGCTACACCTTC
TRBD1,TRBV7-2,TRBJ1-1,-,CASSWDRNTEAFF,TGTGCCAGCAGCTGGGACAGGAACACTGAAGCTTTCTTT
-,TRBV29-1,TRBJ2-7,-,CSVEAESSYEQYF,TGCAGCGTTGAGGCCGAGAGCTCCTACGAGCAGTACTTC
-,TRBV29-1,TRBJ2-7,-,CSVCDQSSYEQYF,TGCAGCGTTTGTGACCAGAGCTCCTACGAGCAGTACTTC
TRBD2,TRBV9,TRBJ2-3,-,CASSEGTSGSTDTQYF,TGTGCCAGCAGCGAGGGGACTAGCGGAAGCACAGATACGCAGTATTTT
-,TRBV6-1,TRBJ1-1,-,CASSESNWWMNTEAFF,TGTGCCAGCAGTGAAAGCAACTGGTGGATGAACACTGAAGCTTTCTTT
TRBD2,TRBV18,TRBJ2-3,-,CASSLAGGSADTQYF,TGTGCCAGCTCACTAGCGGGAGGCAGTGCAGATACGCAGTATTTT
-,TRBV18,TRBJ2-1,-,CASSPSGFRNEQFF,TGTGCCAGCTCCCCTTCAGGGTTTAGGAATGAGCAGTTCTTC